A selection of T cell receptor beta chains follows, all from one sample in a study of spatial heterogeneity in lung cancer. TCRdb analysed the 5' RACE reads with MiXCR anew, one entry per CDR3 protein. This table has about 52,000 distinct CDR3 sequences, 7.4% appearing once. The sample consisted of PBMCs, taken at follow-up. The receptor set was obtained from a female donor with early-stage non-small cell lung cancer. CDR3s include the opening cysteine and the closing phenylalanine or tryptophan. The order of the fields is J gene, clone size, V gene, D gene, CDR3 DNA, CDR3 protein. D genes are given only for firm matches. Size values are once, few and many counts, or a class for expanded clones, and some rows have none.

j_call: TRBJ1-2
clone_size: many
v_call: TRBV3-1
d_call: -
cdr3_nt: TGTGCCAGCAGCCAAGGTTACGACTATGGCTACACCTTC
cdr3_aa: CASSQGYDYGYTF

j_call: TRBJ2-1
clone_size: -
v_call: TRBV25-1
d_call: -
cdr3_nt: TGTGCCAGCAGTGGGGGAGTATTCAATGAGCAGTTCTTC
cdr3_aa: CASSGGVFNEQFF

j_call: TRBJ2-1
clone_size: few
v_call: TRBV7-3
d_call: -
cdr3_nt: TGTGCCAGCAGCTTTAACAACAATGAGCAGTTCTTC
cdr3_aa: CASSFNNNEQFF

j_call: TRBJ2-6
clone_size: many
v_call: TRBV18
d_call: -
cdr3_nt: TGTGCCAGCTCACCTATCTCTGGGGCCAACGTCCTGACTTTC
cdr3_aa: CASSPISGANVLTF

j_call: TRBJ2-7
clone_size: -
v_call: TRBV6-2/TRBV6-3
d_call: TRBD2
cdr3_nt: TGTGCCAGCAGGCGGTACGTAGCGGGGTCCACCTACGAGCAGTACTTC
cdr3_aa: CASRRYVAGSTYEQYF

j_call: TRBJ2-5
clone_size: -
v_call: TRBV14
d_call: -
cdr3_nt: TGTGCCAGCAGCCAGTTAGGCGAGACCCAGTACTTC
cdr3_aa: CASSQLGETQYF

j_call: TRBJ2-7
clone_size: many
v_call: TRBV18
d_call: -
cdr3_nt: TGTGCCAGCTCACCACCAAGTGGGAAGGGCAGAGAGCAGTACTTC
cdr3_aa: CASSPPSGKGREQYF

j_call: TRBJ1-5
clone_size: many
v_call: TRBV16
d_call: -
cdr3_nt: TGTGCCAGCAGCCGCACAAATAGCAATCAGCCCCAGCATTTT
cdr3_aa: CASSRTNSNQPQHF

j_call: TRBJ1-1
clone_size: -
v_call: TRBV5-1
d_call: -
cdr3_nt: TGCGCCAGCAGCTTACAAACAGCCGTAACTGAAGCTTTCTTT
cdr3_aa: CASSLQTAVTEAFF

j_call: TRBJ1-1
clone_size: many
v_call: TRBV20-1
d_call: -
cdr3_nt: TGCAGTGCTGCAGATAGGACCCAGGGAACCGAAGCTTTCTTT
cdr3_aa: CSAADRTQGTEAFF

j_call: TRBJ2-7
clone_size: many
v_call: TRBV6-2/TRBV6-3
d_call: TRBD1
cdr3_nt: TGTGCCAGCAGTTACTCGGGGACAGGGGCGCTGTACGAGCAGTACTTC
cdr3_aa: CASSYSGTGALYEQYF

j_call: TRBJ1-6
clone_size: -
v_call: TRBV19
d_call: TRBD1
cdr3_nt: TGTGCCAGTAGTAGACAGGGGGAATCTTCCCATTCACCCCTCCACTTT
cdr3_aa: CASSRQGESSHSPLHF

j_call: TRBJ2-3
clone_size: few
v_call: TRBV5-5
d_call: -
cdr3_nt: TGTGCCAGCAGCTTCGGACCCCCTGATACGCAGTATTTT
cdr3_aa: CASSFGPPDTQYF

j_call: TRBJ2-5
clone_size: few
v_call: TRBV11-2
d_call: -
cdr3_nt: TGTGCCAGCAGCTTAGGCGAGCAAGAGACCCAGTACTTC
cdr3_aa: CASSLGEQETQYF

j_call: TRBJ1-6
clone_size: many
v_call: TRBV15
d_call: -
cdr3_nt: TGTGCCACCAGCAGAGATGTTGCAAGCTCACCCCTCCACTTT
cdr3_aa: CATSRDVASSPLHF

j_call: TRBJ1-1
clone_size: many
v_call: TRBV6-2/TRBV6-3
d_call: -
cdr3_nt: TGTGCCAGCAGTTGGTTGTCGGGAGGCACTGAAGCTTTCTTT
cdr3_aa: CASSWLSGGTEAFF

j_call: TRBJ2-5
clone_size: -
v_call: TRBV14
d_call: TRBD1
cdr3_nt: TGTGCCAGCAGCGTTCACAGGGGGCCCCAAGAGACCCAGTACTTC
cdr3_aa: CASSVHRGPQETQYF

j_call: TRBJ2-4
clone_size: few
v_call: TRBV19
d_call: -
cdr3_nt: TGTGCCAGTAGTATTGGTGGGGGTCTGACAAACATTCAGTACTTC
cdr3_aa: CASSIGGGLTNIQYF

j_call: TRBJ2-6
clone_size: many
v_call: TRBV27
d_call: -
cdr3_nt: TGTGCCAGCAGTTATTCGGCAGTCTATTTCTCTGGGGCCAACGTCCTGACTTTC
cdr3_aa: CASSYSAVYFSGANVLTF

j_call: TRBJ1-1
clone_size: many
v_call: TRBV27
d_call: TRBD1
cdr3_nt: TGTGCCAGCAGTTCGGCAGGGGGGGGCACTGAAGCTTTCTTT
cdr3_aa: CASSSAGGGTEAFF

j_call: TRBJ2-7
clone_size: many
v_call: TRBV5-8
d_call: TRBD2
cdr3_nt: TGTGCCAGCAGCTTGCCCCCTCGGGCGGGGGGCTACGAGCAGTACTTC
cdr3_aa: CASSLPPRAGGYEQYF

j_call: TRBJ2-7
clone_size: many
v_call: TRBV5-5
d_call: -
cdr3_nt: TGTGCCACCAAGCCGGATCTCCGAGAACAAGGGTACTTC
cdr3_aa: CATKPDLREQGYF

j_call: TRBJ1-2
clone_size: many
v_call: TRBV6-5
d_call: -
cdr3_nt: TGTGCCAGCAGTTATGTGGGGATAGAAGGCTACACCTTC
cdr3_aa: CASSYVGIEGYTF

j_call: TRBJ1-3
clone_size: many
v_call: TRBV4-1
d_call: TRBD1
cdr3_nt: TGCGCCAGCAGCCAAGATAGGACAGGGGGCAGAGTTAGCGGAAACACCATATATTTT
cdr3_aa: CASSQDRTGGRVSGNTIYF

j_call: TRBJ1-2
clone_size: few
v_call: TRBV24-1
d_call: -
cdr3_nt: TGTGCCACCAGTGAGGCAGGCCTTAACTATGGCTACACCTTC
cdr3_aa: CATSEAGLNYGYTF

j_call: TRBJ1-4
clone_size: few
v_call: TRBV7-9
d_call: TRBD1
cdr3_nt: TGTGCCAGTGGACAGGGGAAAAAACTGTTTTTT
cdr3_aa: CASGQGKKLFF

j_call: TRBJ1-2
clone_size: many
v_call: TRBV4-2
d_call: TRBD1
cdr3_nt: TGTGCCAGCAGCAAACGGCAGGGGGCGGGAAACTATGGCTACACCTTC
cdr3_aa: CASSKRQGAGNYGYTF

j_call: TRBJ2-5
clone_size: -
v_call: TRBV29-1
d_call: -
cdr3_nt: TGCAGCGTTGGGACGGGGTCAGAGACCCAGTACTTC
cdr3_aa: CSVGTGSETQYF

j_call: TRBJ2-5
clone_size: -
v_call: TRBV7-9
d_call: TRBD2
cdr3_nt: TGTGCCAGCAGCTTCCCCTATGGCGGGGGGGCCTCAGAGACCCAGTACTTC
cdr3_aa: CASSFPYGGGASETQYF

j_call: TRBJ2-1
clone_size: many
v_call: TRBV12-3/TRBV12-4
d_call: -
cdr3_nt: TGTGCCAGCAGTTTGTGGCACAATGAGCAGTTCTTC
cdr3_aa: CASSLWHNEQFF

j_call: TRBJ2-2
clone_size: -
v_call: TRBV7-3
d_call: -
cdr3_nt: TGTGCCAGCAGCCCCCATAGACCCACCGGGGAGCTGTTTTTT
cdr3_aa: CASSPHRPTGELFF

j_call: TRBJ1-3
clone_size: many
v_call: TRBV6-5
d_call: TRBD1
cdr3_nt: TGTGCCAGCAGTACCAGGACAGGGGAAAGCTCTGGAAACACCATATATTTT
cdr3_aa: CASSTRTGESSGNTIYF

j_call: TRBJ1-5
clone_size: -
v_call: TRBV20-1
d_call: -
cdr3_nt: TGCAGTGCACGATCGGGGGCGTCCAGTCAGCCCCAGCATTTT
cdr3_aa: CSARSGASSQPQHF

j_call: TRBJ2-7
clone_size: many
v_call: TRBV28
d_call: -
cdr3_nt: TGTGCCAGCAGTTTAGGACCCTCACCCCCATACGAGCAGTACTTC
cdr3_aa: CASSLGPSPPYEQYF

j_call: TRBJ1-3
clone_size: many
v_call: TRBV28
d_call: -
cdr3_nt: TGTGCCAGCCTAAAAAGGGGGGATTCTGGAAACACCATATATTTT
cdr3_aa: CASLKRGDSGNTIYF

j_call: TRBJ2-5
clone_size: few
v_call: TRBV7-2
d_call: -
cdr3_nt: TGTGCCACAAAAGGACCCATGGGGACCCAGTACTTC
cdr3_aa: CATKGPMGTQYF

j_call: TRBJ1-1
clone_size: few
v_call: TRBV18
d_call: TRBD1
cdr3_nt: TGTGCCAGCTCACCCCTGGGACAGGGGAACACTGAAGCTTTCTTT
cdr3_aa: CASSPLGQGNTEAFF

j_call: TRBJ2-7
clone_size: many
v_call: TRBV28
d_call: -
cdr3_nt: TGTGCCAGCAGTTCCTCGGGACGCTGGGGGCCTTTC
cdr3_aa: CASSSSGRWGPF

j_call: TRBJ2-5
clone_size: -
v_call: TRBV6-6
d_call: -
cdr3_nt: TGTACCAGCAGTTACGGGGAGACCCAGTACTTC
cdr3_aa: CTSSYGETQYF

j_call: TRBJ2-5
clone_size: many
v_call: TRBV20-1
d_call: -
cdr3_nt: TGCAGTGCTAGTAAGCCGGGACACCGGGAGACCCAGTACTTC
cdr3_aa: CSASKPGHRETQYF